The sequence of this T cell receptor beta chain was determined in a study of blood T cells in healthy people across ages (dated by TCRdb to between 2014 and 2017). Looking at the study overall: Template switching captured roughly one uniquely barcoded TCR beta cDNA molecule per two T cells in model experiments. To track age-related changes in TCR beta repertoire diversity, the study relied on deep sequencing normalized with unique cDNA molecular identifiers. Four age groups were formed from the donors: young (average roughly 16 years), middle-aged (just under 40), aged (62) and long-lived (around 80). The study analyzed two additional independent replicas of 1 million unique cDNA reads from the same blood draw for two donors, one aged 18 to 30 and one aged 80 or older. General findings and caveats noted by the study authors: The long-lived group showed more naive CD4+ T cells, fewer expanded clones and increased TCR diversity than the aged group, suggesting age selection. The percentage of naive T cells measured by flow cytometry correlated strongly with observed TCR beta diversity. Because donor CMV infection status was unknown, age-related changes in expanded clonotypes were potentially confounded. Total diversity estimates from one million sequenced T cells were considered lower bounds and underestimates. Conclusive comparison of naive and antigen-experienced compartments was prevented by the profiling of bulk unsorted PBMCs. As age increased, observed TCR beta diversity per million T cells dropped in a roughly linear way, and a significant reduction was already evident by age about 36.

Comment on this clonotype: It lacks a known antigen. No much larger clone is present one base from it, and per-base qualities are unavailable.

The donors were around 39 Caucasian individuals from Russia, aged roughly 6 to 100 years, who were systemically healthy. Each donor gave ten milliliters of peripheral blood, collected into EDTA-treated Vacutainer tubes. PBMCs were isolated by Ficoll-Paque density-gradient centrifugation, with at least 6.5 million obtained per sample. Trizol reagent was used to extract total RNA from the PBMCs, yielding at least 6 micrograms per sample. The percentages of naive CD45RAhigh/CD27high T cells were determined by flow cytometry on a PBMC aliquot from every donor. The library was produced with 5' RACE. TCRdb lists the instrument as Illumina HiSeq 2500. The second PCR ran for about 7 to 11 cycles and used a J-beta primer mix along with a sample-barcoded 5' primer. Each TCR beta cDNA molecule received a unique molecular identifier from a template-switch 5' adaptor carrying 12 random nucleotides. Each sample yielded at least 2.5 million CDR3-containing paired-end reads. The Mint cDNA synthesis kit, primed by a TRBC-specific oligonucleotide, was used to synthesize first-strand cDNA from all RNA. All cDNA was treated with uracil-DNA glycosylase and then went through a first 18-cycle PCR with the universal primers M1SS and BC2_uni_R. In the paper's pipeline: Each sample was normalized by randomly selecting 1 million high-quality reads, each carrying a distinct molecular identifier. Instead of being binned into consensus sequences, reads with shared molecular identifiers were discarded. MiTCR, run with a Q25 quality threshold and the strictest error-elimination algorithm, handled CDR3 identification, clonotype clustering and error correction. Lower-bound total TCR beta diversity was estimated with a nonparametric unseen species model using Euler transformation. TCRdb itself trimmed the public reads at Q25 with fastp, ran MiXCR and retained productive beta chains. Rows matching on CDR3 protein sequence are summarized as one entry with the most common DNA and genes. The V and J calls and clone size come from TCRdb's table, not from the authors' own analysis. This sample is represented by around 700,000 distinct CDR3 sequences; approximately 25% of them were singletons. The top ten clonotypes cover roughly 9% of the sample.

Here V drops 6 bases and J drops 1 base, and the junction holds 6 bases not matched to any gene. As encoded in the germline V gene (reference sequence), CDR1 is LNHDA while CDR2 is SQIVND. Including cysteine and phenylalanine, the CDR3 has 17 amino acids. Only the CDR3 portion is preserved as DNA: 51 bases, with reading frame beginning at the first base. The sample was also reused in another study, on T cells of mothers and their children. Reported in the second study: Donors were nine systemically healthy Caucasian individuals: three mothers and their six children. cDNA synthesis consumed the entire amount of extracted RNA, loaded at about 1.5 ug RNA in each 15 ul reaction. In the second PCR, the M1S primer added sample barcodes and 2-4 random nucleotides. Each mother yielded over 8.5 million TCR beta CDR3 reads and each child roughly 2.9 million reads. Thymic selection shapes the output of TCR recombination in a similar way in related and unrelated pairs, and inherited differences have a minor effect. Normalized repertoire overlap was always slightly but never significantly higher in related than unrelated mother-child pairs. Persistent microchimeric T cell clones were not detected, at a sensitivity of around 99 clones per million clonotypes. The study used deep NGS to compare TCR beta repertoires of mothers and children, seeking features distinguishing related mother-child pairs from unrelated individuals. Mothers averaged around 43 +/- 4 years of age and children averaged roughly 11 +/- 4 years. After adapters were ligated using NEBNext reagents, the libraries underwent 100+100 nt paired-end sequencing on an Illumina HiSeq 2000. To prevent cross-contamination, the mother and child libraries were prepared a month apart and were sequenced in separate runs. For each donor, between about 450,000 and 2,300,000 distinct TCR beta clonotypes were identified. Naive TCR beta clonotypes were estimated from low-frequency clonotypes matched to each donor's FACS-determined naive share, without sorting.

The chain was built from TRBV19 and TRBJ2-2, and TRBD2 aligns with 12 junction nucleotides. The sequenced sample was blood. The source is a boy aged 5 to 17 in good health. The CDR3 in this case is CASRHGLAGLNTGELFF. The bases read TGTGCCAGTAGACACGGACTAGCGGGATTGAACACCGGGGAGCTGTTTTTT.